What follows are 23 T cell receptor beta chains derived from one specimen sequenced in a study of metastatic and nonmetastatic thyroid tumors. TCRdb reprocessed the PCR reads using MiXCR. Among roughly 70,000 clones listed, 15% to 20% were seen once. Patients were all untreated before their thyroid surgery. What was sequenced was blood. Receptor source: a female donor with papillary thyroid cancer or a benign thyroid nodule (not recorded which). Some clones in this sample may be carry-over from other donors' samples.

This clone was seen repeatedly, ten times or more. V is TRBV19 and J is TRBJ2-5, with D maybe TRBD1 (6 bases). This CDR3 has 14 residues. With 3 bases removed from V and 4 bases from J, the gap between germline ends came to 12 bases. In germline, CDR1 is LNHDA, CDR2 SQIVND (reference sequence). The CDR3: CASSISGVGETQYF. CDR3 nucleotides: TGTGCCAGTAGTATCTCAGGGGTTGGAGAGACCCAGTACTTC.

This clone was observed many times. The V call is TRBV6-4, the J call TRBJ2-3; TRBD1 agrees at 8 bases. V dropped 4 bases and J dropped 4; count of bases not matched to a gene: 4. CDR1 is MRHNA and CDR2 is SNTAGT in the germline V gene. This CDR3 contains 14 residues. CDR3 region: CASSGQGLADTQYF. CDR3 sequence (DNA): TGTGCCAGCAGTGGACAGGGGTTAGCAGATACGCAGTATTTT.

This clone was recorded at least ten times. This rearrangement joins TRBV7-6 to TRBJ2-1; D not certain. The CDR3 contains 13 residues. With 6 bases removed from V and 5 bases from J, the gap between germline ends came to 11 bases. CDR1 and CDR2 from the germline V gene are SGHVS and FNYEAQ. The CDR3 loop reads CASSFHTNNEQFF. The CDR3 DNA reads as TGTGCCAGCAGTTTTCACACAAACAATGAGCAGTTCTTC.

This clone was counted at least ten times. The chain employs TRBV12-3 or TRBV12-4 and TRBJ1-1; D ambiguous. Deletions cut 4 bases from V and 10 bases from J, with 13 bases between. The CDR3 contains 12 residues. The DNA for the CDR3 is TGTGCCAGCAGTTCTACCCCGCGTGGAGCTTTCTTT. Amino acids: CASSSTPRGAFF.

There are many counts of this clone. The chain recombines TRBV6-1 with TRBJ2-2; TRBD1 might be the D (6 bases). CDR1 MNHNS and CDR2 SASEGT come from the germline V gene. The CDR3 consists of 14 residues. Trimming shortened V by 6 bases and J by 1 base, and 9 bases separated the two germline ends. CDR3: CASRETGNTGELFF. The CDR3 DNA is TGTGCCAGCAGGGAGACAGGGAACACCGGGGAGCTGTTTTTT.

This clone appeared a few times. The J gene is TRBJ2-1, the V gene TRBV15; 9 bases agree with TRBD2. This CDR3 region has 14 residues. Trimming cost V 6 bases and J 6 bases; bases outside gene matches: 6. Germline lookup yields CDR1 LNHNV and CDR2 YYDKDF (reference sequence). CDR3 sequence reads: CATRGVSGSNEQFF. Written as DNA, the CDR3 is TGTGCCACCAGGGGGGTTAGCGGGAGCAATGAGCAGTTCTTC.

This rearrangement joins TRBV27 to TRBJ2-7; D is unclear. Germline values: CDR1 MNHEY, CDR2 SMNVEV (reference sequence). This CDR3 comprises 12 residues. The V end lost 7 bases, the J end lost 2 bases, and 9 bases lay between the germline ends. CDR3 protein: CASKALTYEQYF. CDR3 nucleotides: TGTGCCAGCAAAGCTCTCACCTACGAGCAGTACTTC.

CDR3 amino acids: CAWSVLYEQYF. CDR3 in DNA: TGTGCCTGGAGTGTGCTCTACGAGCAGTACTTC. The chain carries TRBV30 and TRBJ2-7; D is ambiguous. Per germline, CDR1 GTSNPN and CDR2 SVGIG (reference sequence). The CDR3 covers 11 residues. Trimming pared 0 bases from V and 3 bases from J, leaving 3 bases between.

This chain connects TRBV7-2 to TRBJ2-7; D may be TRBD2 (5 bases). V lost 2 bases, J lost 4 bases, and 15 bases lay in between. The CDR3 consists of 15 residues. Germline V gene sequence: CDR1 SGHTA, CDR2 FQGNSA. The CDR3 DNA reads TGTGCCAGCAGCTTAAGGTGGACGGGGATTTACGAGCAGTACTTC. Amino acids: CASSLRWTGIYEQYF. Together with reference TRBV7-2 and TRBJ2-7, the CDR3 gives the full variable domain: GAGVSQSPSNKVTEKGKDVELRCDPISGHTALYWYRQSLGQGLEFLIYFQGNSAPDKSGLPSDRFSAERTGGSVSTLTIQRTQQEDSAVYLCASSLRWTGIYEQYFGPGTRLTVT.

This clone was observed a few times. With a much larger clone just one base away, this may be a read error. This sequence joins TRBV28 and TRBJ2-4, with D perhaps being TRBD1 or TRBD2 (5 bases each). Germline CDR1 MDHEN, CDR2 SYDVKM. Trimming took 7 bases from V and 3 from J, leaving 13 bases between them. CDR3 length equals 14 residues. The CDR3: CASIVGAIKNIQYF. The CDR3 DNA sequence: TGTGCCAGCATTGTCGGGGCGATCAAAAACATTCAGTACTTC.

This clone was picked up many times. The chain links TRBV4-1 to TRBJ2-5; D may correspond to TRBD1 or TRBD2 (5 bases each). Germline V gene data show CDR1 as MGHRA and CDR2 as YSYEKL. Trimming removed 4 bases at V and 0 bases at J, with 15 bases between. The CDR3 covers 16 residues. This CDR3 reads CASSRSPPGHQETQYF. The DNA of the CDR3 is TGCGCCAGCAGCCGCTCTCCTCCGGGACACCAAGAGACCCAGTACTTC.

DNA for the CDR3: TGTGCCAGCAGCCAGACGGGACAGTTTCACTCTGGAAACACCATATATTTT. It codes for CASSQTGQFHSGNTIYF. The rearrangement uses TRBV3-1 and TRBJ1-3; 7 nucleotides align to TRBD1. CDR3 size: 17 residues. Looked up from germline, CDR1 is LGHDT and CDR2 is YNNKEL (reference sequence). Unmatched junction bases numbered 8, after V lost 3 bases and J lost 0 bases.

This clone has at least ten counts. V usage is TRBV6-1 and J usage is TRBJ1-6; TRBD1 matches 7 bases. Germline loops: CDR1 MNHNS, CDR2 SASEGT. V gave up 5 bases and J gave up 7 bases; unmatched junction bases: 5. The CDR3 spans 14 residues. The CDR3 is CASSLGTENSPLHF. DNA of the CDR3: TGTGCCAGCAGTTTGGGGACAGAAAATTCACCCCTCCACTTT.

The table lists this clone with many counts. CDR3 DNA: TGCGCCAGCAGCCCCGGGAGCGGGGCAGGGGGCGTCTACGAGCAGTACTTC. Translation: CASSPGSGAGGVYEQYF. The genes are TRBV5-1 and TRBJ2-7; a weak D match, TRBD1 (8 bases). The germline gives CDR1 SGHRS, CDR2 YFSETQ. The CDR3 sequence is 17 residues long. Trimming left V 4 bases short and J 3 bases short, with 23 bases between. The full variable domain, in which reference TRBV5-1 and TRBJ2-7 provide the parts outside the CDR3, is KAGVTQTPRYLIKTRGQQVTLSCSPISGHRSVSWYQQTPGQGLQFLFEYFSETQRNKGNFPGRFSGRQFSNSRSEMNVSTLELGDSALYLCASSPGSGAGGVYEQYFGPGTRLTVT.

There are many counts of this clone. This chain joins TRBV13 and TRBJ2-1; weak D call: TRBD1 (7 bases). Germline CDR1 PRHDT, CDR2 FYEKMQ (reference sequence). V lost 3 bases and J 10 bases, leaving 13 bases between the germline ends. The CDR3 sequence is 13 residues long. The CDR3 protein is CASSFRPGGEQFF. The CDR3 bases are TGTGCCAGCAGCTTCCGACCAGGGGGGGAGCAGTTCTTC.

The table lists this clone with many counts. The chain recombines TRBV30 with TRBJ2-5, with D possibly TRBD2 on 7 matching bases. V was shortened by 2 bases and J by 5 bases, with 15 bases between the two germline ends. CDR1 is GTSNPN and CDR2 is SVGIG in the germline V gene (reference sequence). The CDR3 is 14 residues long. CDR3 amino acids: CAWSRGAGEETQYF. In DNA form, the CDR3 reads TGTGCCTGGAGTCGGGGGGCGGGAGAGGAGACCCAGTACTTC.

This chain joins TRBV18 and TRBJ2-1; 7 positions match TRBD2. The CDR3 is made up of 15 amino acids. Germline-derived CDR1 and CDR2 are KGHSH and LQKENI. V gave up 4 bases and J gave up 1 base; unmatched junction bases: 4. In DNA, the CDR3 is TGTGCCAGCTCACGAGAAGCGGGGTCCTACAATGAGCAGTTCTTC. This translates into CASSREAGSYNEQFF.

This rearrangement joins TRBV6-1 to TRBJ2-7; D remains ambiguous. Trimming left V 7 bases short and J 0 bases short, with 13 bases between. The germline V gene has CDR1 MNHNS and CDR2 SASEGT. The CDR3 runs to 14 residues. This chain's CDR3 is CASKAGLSSYEQYF. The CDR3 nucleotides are TGTGCCAGCAAGGCAGGTCTAAGCTCCTACGAGCAGTACTTC.

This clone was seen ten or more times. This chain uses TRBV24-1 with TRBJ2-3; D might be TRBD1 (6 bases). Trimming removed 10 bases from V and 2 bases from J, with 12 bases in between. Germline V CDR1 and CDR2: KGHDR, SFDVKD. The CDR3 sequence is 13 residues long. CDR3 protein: CATTTGTTDTQYF. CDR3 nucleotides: TGTGCCACTACGACAGGTACCACAGATACGCAGTATTTT.

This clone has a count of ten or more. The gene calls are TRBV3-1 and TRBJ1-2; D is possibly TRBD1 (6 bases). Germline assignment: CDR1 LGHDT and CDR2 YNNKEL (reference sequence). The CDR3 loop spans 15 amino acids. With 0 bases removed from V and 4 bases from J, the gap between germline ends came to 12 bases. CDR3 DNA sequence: TGTGCCAGCAGCCAAGATGGCAGGGGCGGCTATGGCTACACCTTC. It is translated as CASSQDGRGGYGYTF.

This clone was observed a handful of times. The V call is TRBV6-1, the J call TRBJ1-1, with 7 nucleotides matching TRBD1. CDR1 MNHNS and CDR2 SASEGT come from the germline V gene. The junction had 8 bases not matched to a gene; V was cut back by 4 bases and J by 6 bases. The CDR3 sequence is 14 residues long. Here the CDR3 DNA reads TGTGCCAGCAGTGTCACAGGGGCGGGCGCTGAAGCTTTCTTT. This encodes CASSVTGAGAEAFF.

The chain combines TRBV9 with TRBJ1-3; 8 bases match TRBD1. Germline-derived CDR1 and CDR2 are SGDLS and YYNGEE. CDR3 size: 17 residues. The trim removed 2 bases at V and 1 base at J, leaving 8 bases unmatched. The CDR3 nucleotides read TGTGCCAGCAGCGTCAGCTCCGGGACAGGTTCTGGAAACACCATATATTTT. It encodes CASSVSSGTGSGNTIYF.

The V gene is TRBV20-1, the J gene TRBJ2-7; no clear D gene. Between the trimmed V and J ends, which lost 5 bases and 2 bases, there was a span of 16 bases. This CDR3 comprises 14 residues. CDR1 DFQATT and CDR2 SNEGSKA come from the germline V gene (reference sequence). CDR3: CSAPRAVGAYEQYF. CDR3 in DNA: TGCAGTGCTCCCCGAGCTGTAGGAGCCTACGAGCAGTACTTC.